The text below deals with one T cell receptor (beta chain). The data derive from a study of CD8+CD57+ T cells in acquired aplastic anemia. TCR beta VDJ and CDR3 were profiled, and genomic DNA was the template. TCRdb re-derived calls from the reads in MiXCR, one entry per CDR3 protein. The table has around 290,000 distinct CDR3 sequences, approximately 57% seen once. Patients sequenced had flow cytometry evidence of CD8+CD57+ cell expansion. V gave up 3 bases and J gave up 0 bases, with 15 bases separating them. This CDR3 comprises 15 residues. The V gene's germline CDR1 is DFQATT and CDR2 SNEGSKA (reference sequence).

The chain combines TRBV20-1 with TRBJ2-7, with D possibly TRBD2 on 6 matching bases. This TCR was sampled from a human donor with aplastic anemia. The sequencing input was sorted CD4+, CD8+, or CD8+CD57+ T cells (not recorded which) from PBMCs. CDR3 in DNA: TGCAGTGCTAGGTTAGCGGCCGGGTCCTCCTACGAGCAGTACTTC. Its translation: CSARLAAGSSYEQYF.